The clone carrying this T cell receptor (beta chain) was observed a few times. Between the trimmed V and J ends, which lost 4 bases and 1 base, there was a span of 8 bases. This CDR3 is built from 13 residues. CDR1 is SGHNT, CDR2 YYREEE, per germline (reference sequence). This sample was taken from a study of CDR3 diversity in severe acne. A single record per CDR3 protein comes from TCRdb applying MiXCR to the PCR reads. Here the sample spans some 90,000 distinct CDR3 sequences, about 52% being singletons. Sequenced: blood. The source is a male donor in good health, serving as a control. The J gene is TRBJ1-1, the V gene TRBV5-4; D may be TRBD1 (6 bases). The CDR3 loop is CASSLQGNTEAFF. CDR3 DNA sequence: TGTGCCAGCAGCCTACAGGGGAACACTGAAGCTTTCTTT.